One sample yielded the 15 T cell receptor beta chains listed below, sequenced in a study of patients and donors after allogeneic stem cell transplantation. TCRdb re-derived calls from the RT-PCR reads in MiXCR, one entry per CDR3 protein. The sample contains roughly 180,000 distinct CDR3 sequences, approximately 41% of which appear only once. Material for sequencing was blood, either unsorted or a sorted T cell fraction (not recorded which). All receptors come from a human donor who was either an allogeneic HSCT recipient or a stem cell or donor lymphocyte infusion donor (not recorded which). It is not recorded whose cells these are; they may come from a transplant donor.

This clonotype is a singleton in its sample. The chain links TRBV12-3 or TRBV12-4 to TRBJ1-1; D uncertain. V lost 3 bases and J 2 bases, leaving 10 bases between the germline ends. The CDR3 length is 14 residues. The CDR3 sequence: CASSFGSQNTEAFF. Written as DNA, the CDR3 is TGTGCCAGCAGTTTTGGCAGTCAAAACACTGAAGCTTTCTTT.

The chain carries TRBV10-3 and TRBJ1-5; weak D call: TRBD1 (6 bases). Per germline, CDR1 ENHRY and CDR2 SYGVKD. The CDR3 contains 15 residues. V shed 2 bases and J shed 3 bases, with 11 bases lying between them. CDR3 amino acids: CAISEEAGANQPQHF. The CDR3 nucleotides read TGTGCCATCAGTGAGGAAGCAGGGGCCAATCAGCCCCAGCATTTT.

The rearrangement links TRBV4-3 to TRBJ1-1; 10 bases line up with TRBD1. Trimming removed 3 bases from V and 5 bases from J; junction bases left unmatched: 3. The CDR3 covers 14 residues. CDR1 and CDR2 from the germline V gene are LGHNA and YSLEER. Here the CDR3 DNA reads TGCGCCAGCAGCCAGACAGGGGGCCCTACTGAAGCTTTCTTT. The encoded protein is CASSQTGGPTEAFF.

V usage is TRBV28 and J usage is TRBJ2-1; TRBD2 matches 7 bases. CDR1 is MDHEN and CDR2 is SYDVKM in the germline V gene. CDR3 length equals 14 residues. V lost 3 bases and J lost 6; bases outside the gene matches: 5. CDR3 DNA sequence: TGTGCCAGCAGTTTTTCCGGGGGGAGCAATGAGCAGTTCTTC. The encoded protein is CASSFSGGSNEQFF.

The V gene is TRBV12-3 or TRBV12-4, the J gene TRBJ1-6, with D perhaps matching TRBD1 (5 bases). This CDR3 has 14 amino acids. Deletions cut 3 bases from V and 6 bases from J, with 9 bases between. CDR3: CASSLRGVNSPLHF. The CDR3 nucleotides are TGTGCCAGCAGTTTGAGAGGGGTTAATTCACCCCTCCACTTT.

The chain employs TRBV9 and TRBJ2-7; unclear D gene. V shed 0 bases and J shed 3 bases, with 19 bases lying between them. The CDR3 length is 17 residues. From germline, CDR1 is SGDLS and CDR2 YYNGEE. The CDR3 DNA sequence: TGTGCCAGCAGCGTAGGTGATAGCTCCACCCAATACTACGAGCAGTACTTC. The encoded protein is CASSVGDSSTQYYEQYF.

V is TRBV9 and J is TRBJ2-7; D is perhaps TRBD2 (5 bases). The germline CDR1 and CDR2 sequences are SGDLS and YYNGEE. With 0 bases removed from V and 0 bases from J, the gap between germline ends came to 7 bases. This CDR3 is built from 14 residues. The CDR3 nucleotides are TGTGCCAGCAGCGTAGTTGACTACTCCTACGAGCAGTACTTC. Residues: CASSVVDYSYEQYF.

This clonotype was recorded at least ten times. Here the CDR3 reads CASSLRETEAFF. The DNA of the CDR3 is TGTGCCAGCAGTTTACGGGAGACTGAAGCTTTCTTT. V is TRBV12-3 or TRBV12-4 and J is TRBJ1-1; no definite D call. The CDR3 spans 12 residues. V was cut by 2 bases and J by 5 bases, with 6 bases left in between.

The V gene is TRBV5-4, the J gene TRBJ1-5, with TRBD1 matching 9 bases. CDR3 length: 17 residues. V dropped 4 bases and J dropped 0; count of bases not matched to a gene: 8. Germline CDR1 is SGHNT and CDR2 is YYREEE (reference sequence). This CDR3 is CASSLGTGKDSNQPQHF. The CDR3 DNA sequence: TGTGCCAGCAGCCTAGGGACAGGGAAAGATAGCAATCAGCCCCAGCATTTT.

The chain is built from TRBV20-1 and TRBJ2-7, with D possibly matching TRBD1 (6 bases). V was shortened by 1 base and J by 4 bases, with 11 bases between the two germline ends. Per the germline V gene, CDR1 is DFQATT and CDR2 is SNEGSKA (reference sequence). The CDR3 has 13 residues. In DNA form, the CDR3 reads TGCAGTGCTAGAGGGACAGAAACTTACGAGCAGTACTTC. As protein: CSARGTETYEQYF.

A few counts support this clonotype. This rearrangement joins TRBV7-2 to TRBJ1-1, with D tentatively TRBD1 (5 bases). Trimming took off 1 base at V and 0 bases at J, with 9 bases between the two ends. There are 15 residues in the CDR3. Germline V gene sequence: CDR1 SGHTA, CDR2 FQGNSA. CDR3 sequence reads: CASSLVEGLNTEAFF. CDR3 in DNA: TGTGCCAGCAGCTTAGTTGAGGGGTTGAACACTGAAGCTTTCTTT. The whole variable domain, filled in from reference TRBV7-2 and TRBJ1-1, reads GAGVSQSPSNKVTEKGKDVELRCDPISGHTALYWYRQSLGQGLEFLIYFQGNSAPDKSGLPSDRFSAERTGGSVSTLTIQRTQQEDSAVYLCASSLVEGLNTEAFFGQGTRLTVV.

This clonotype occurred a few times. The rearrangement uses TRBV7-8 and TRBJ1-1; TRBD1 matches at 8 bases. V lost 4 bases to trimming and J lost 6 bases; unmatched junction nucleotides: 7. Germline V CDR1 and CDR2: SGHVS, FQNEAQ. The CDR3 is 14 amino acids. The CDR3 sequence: CASSSRTGSSEAFF. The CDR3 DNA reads TGTGCCAGCAGCTCTAGGACAGGGAGCTCTGAAGCTTTCTTT.

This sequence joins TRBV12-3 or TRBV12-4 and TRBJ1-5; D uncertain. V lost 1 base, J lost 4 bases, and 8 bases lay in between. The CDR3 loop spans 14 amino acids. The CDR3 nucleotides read TGTGCCAGCAGTTTAGAGGGCGGGAATCAGCCCCAGCATTTT. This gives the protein CASSLEGGNQPQHF.

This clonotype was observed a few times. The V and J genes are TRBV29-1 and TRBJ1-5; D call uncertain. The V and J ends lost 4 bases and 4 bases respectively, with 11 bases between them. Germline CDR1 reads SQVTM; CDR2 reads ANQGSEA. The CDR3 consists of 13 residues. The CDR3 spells CSVVEEKNQPQHF. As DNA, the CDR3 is TGCAGCGTTGTGGAAGAGAAAAATCAGCCCCAGCATTTT. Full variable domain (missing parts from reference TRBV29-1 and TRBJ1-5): SAVISQKPSRDICQRGTSLTIQCQVDSQVTMMFWYRQQPGQSLTLIATANQGSEATYESGFVIDKFPISRPNLTFSTLTVSNMSPEDSSIYLCSVVEEKNQPQHFGDGTRLSIL.

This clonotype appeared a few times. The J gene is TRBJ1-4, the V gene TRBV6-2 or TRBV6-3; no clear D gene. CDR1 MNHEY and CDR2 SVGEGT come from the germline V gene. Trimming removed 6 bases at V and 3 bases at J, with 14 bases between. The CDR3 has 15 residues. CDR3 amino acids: CASRSNEWANEKLFF. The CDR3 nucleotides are TGTGCCAGCAGGAGCAACGAGTGGGCTAATGAAAAACTGTTTTTT.